Below, 6 T cell receptor beta chains from the same sample are listed, as sequenced in a study of CDR3 diversity in severe acne. From the PCR reads, TCRdb called clonotypes with MiXCR, one entry per CDR3 protein. The sample lists approximately 90,000 distinct CDR3 sequences; about half were seen once. The source material was blood. These TCRs come from a male donor in good health, serving as a control.

This sequence joins TRBV2 and TRBJ1-4, with D uncertain. Per germline, CDR1 SNHLY and CDR2 FYNNEI. V lost 7 bases to trimming and J lost 3 bases, with 12 bases between them. The length of the CDR3 is 14 residues. CDR3 nucleotide sequence: TGTGCCAGCAACCGGCCGGCATCTAATGAAAAACTGTTTTTT. Translating it yields CASNRPASNEKLFF.

The rearrangement links TRBV25-1 to TRBJ1-6; 7 bases are shared with TRBD1. V shed 3 bases, J shed 8 bases, and the junction held 7 bases outside the gene matches. CDR3 size: 15 residues. Looked up from germline, CDR1 is MGHDK and CDR2 is SYGVNS. CDR3 sequence (DNA): TGTGCCAGCAGTGACGGGACTACAGGGGATTCACCCCTCCACTTT. Protein sequence: CASSDGTTGDSPLHF.

This clonotype was recorded many times. The genes are TRBV5-1 and TRBJ1-6; D might be TRBD1 (5 bases). This CDR3 is built from 15 residues. Germline V gene sequence: CDR1 SGHRS, CDR2 YFSETQ. The V end lost 0 bases, the J end lost 7 bases, and 11 bases lay between the germline ends. CDR3 sequence: CASSLGGMGNSPLHF. The CDR3 nucleotides read TGCGCCAGCAGCTTGGGGGGCATGGGGAATTCACCCCTCCACTTT.

This clonotype was observed a few times. V gene TRBV6-1 combines with J gene TRBJ1-3; a weak D match, TRBD1 (5 bases). V lost 5 bases and J lost 4, with 15 bases in between. The CDR3 has 15 residues. Germline lookup yields CDR1 MNHNS and CDR2 SASEGT. This CDR3 reads CASSRRPDIGNTIYF. In nucleotides, the CDR3 is TGTGCCAGCAGTCGACGACCGGACATAGGAAACACCATATATTTT.

With respect to this clonotype: As the CDR3 is not closed by the conserved phenylalanine or tryptophan, this likely results from a read error. The gene calls are TRBV7-9 and TRBJ1-1, with 7 positions matching TRBD1. The CDR3 is made up of 15 amino acids. After removal of 5 bases from V and 1 base from J, the junction contained 7 bases not matched to a gene. The germline V gene has CDR1 SEHNR and CDR2 FQNEAQ (reference sequence). The CDR3 sequence is CASSQTGVGNTEAFL. In nucleotides, the CDR3 is TGTGCCAGCAGCCAAACAGGGGTCGGGAACACTGAAGCTTTCCTT.

In the case of this clonotype: One junction end does not reproduce the germline sequence, and a read error may be involved. V gene TRBV6-4 combines with J gene TRBJ2-5; 10 bases agree with TRBD2. The CDR3 covers 14 residues. CDR1 MRHNA and CDR2 SNTAGT come from the germline V gene. CDR3 in DNA: TGTGCCAGCAGTGGTAGCGGGGGGTCAGAGGCCCAGTACTTC. Translated: CASSGSGGSEAQYF.